Detailed here is one T cell receptor (beta chain). The entry originates in a study of blood T cell repertoires in COVID-19. V was pared by 0 bases and J by 3 bases, with 3 bases of the junction left unmatched. The CDR3 totals 16 residues. CDR1 and CDR2 from the germline V gene are SGHRS and YFSETQ. Profiled with immunoSEQ multiplex PCR; TCRdb holds only in-frame clones, not every one. Found here are roughly 160,000 clones, around nine tenths of them singletons; the top ten hold approximately 10%. The chain carries TRBV5-1 and TRBJ2-1; TRBD2 agrees at 10 bases. This receptor was obtained from a woman aged 65 to 85 with COVID-19, enrolled during active disease. Material: peripheral blood. CDR3 DNA sequence: TGCGCCAGCAGCTTGGTGTCTAGCGGGAGCTACAATGAGCAGTTCTTC. Encoded protein: CASSLVSSGSYNEQFF.